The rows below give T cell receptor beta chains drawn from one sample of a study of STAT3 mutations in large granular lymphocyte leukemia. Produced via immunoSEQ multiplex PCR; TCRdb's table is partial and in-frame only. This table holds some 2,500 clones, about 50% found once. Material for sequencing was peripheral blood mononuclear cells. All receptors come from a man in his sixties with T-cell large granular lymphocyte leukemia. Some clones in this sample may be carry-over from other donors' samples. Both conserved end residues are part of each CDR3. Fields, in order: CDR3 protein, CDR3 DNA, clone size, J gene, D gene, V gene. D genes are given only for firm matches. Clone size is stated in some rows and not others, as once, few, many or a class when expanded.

CASKRGANTEAFF TGTGCCAGTAAAAGGGGAGCGAACACTGAAGCTTTCTTT . TRBJ1-1 . TRBV6-6
CASSSGTDYGYTF TGCGCCAGCAGCTCAGGGACTGACTATGGCTACACCTTC few TRBJ1-2 . TRBV5-1
CASSQEPGNYGYTF TGCGCCAGCAGCCAAGAGCCAGGGAACTATGGCTACACCTTC . TRBJ1-2 . TRBV4-3
CASKQGSEKLFF TGTGCCAGCAAACAGGGAAGTGAAAAACTGTTTTTT . TRBJ1-4 . TRBV25-1
CASSASTGGGSGYTF TGTGCCAGCAGTGCTTCGACCGGGGGGGGGAGTGGCTACACCTTC . TRBJ1-2 . TRBV25-1
CASRATANYGYTF TGTGCCAGCAGGGCGACAGCTAACTATGGCTACACCTTC . TRBJ1-2 . TRBV6-5
CAWSGFEGMYTEAFF TGTGCCTGGAGTGGGTTTGAGGGGATGTACACTGAAGCTTTCTTT . TRBJ1-1 . TRBV30
CASSRENIQYF TGTGCCAGCAGCCGAGAAAACATTCAGTACTTC . TRBJ2-4 . TRBV7-9
CATSREGYGYTF TGTGCCACCAGCAGAGAAGGGTATGGCTACACCTTC . TRBJ1-2 . TRBV15
CASSPLPRGALDEQFF TGTGCCAGCTCACCCCTTCCCCGGGGGGCTTTGGATGAGCAGTTCTTC . TRBJ2-1 . TRBV18
CASSPGAGHGYGYTF TGTGCCAGCAGCCCAGGGGCAGGGCATGGCTATGGCTACACCTTC . TRBJ1-2 . TRBV5-6
CAWTALRERRLFF TGTGCCTGGACGGCCCTTAGGGAGCGGCGACTGTTTTTT . TRBJ1-4 . TRBV30
CASSWTGLAGGANNEQFF TGTGCCAGCAGCTGGACGGGACTAGCGGGGGGGGCTAACAATGAGCAGTTCTTC . TRBJ2-1 TRBD2 TRBV7-9
CASSQVGNTEAFF TGCGCCAGCAGCCAAGTCGGGAACACTGAAGCTTTCTTT . TRBJ1-1 . TRBV4-3
CSASPGDANQPQHF TGCAGCGCTTCCCCAGGGGACGCGAATCAGCCCCAGCATTTT . TRBJ1-5 . TRBV29-1
CASSSGTGGEAFF TGCGCCAGCAGCTCCGGGACAGGCGGTGAAGCTTTCTTT . TRBJ1-1 TRBD1 TRBV5-1
CASSVVPGQPQHF TGTGCCAGCAGCGTAGTCCCCGGCCAGCCCCAGCATTTT few TRBJ1-5 . TRBV9
CASSVAIRAGYTF TGTGCCAGCAGTGTGGCCATACGGGCTGGCTACACCTTC few TRBJ1-2 . TRBV2
CASTRGDRGLDTQYF TGTGCCAGCACCAGGGGGGACAGGGGATTAGATACGCAGTATTTT few TRBJ2-3 TRBD1 TRBV9
CASSSSGGWYYGYTF TGTGCCAGCAGCTCCTCGGGGGGCTGGTACTATGGCTACACCTTC few TRBJ1-2 . TRBV5-4
CASSVSTGTRSYEQYF TGTGCCAGCAGCGTCAGTACCGGGACTAGATCCTACGAGCAGTACTTC few TRBJ2-7 TRBD2 TRBV9
CASSLPQGKEAFF TGTGCCAGCAGCCTCCCACAGGGGAAGGAAGCTTTCTTT . TRBJ1-1 TRBD1 TRBV5-6
CASSLNQANYGYTF TGTGCCAGCAGCTTGAATCAGGCTAACTATGGCTACACCTTC few TRBJ1-2 . TRBV5-6
CSSKEGYGYTF TGCAGCTCCAAGGAGGGTTATGGCTACACCTTC once TRBJ1-2 . TRBV29-1
CASSLSANQPQHF TGTGCCAGCAGCTTGTCAGCAAATCAGCCCCAGCATTTT . TRBJ1-5 . TRBV7-9
CTSSQGWCSNQPQHF TGCACCAGCAGCCAAGGATGGTGTAGCAATCAGCCCCAGCATTTT . TRBJ1-5 . TRBV1
CASSLAWDPDGVTQYF TGTGCCAGCAGCTTAGCGTGGGACCCTGACGGTGTTACGCAGTATTTT . TRBJ2-3 . TRBV7-9
CAWSVNGRNTIYF TGTGCCTGGAGTGTAAACGGCCGAAACACCATATATTTT . TRBJ1-3 . TRBV30
CSAQSNEQFF TGCAGTGCTCAGAGTAATGAGCAGTTCTTC . TRBJ2-1 . TRBV20-1
CASSSGGYTF TGCGCCAGCAGCTCAGGCGGCTACACCTTC few TRBJ1-2 . TRBV5-1
CASSHRGQPQHF TGTGCCAGCTCCCACAGGGGGCAGCCCCAGCATTTT . TRBJ1-5 TRBD1 TRBV7-9
CAWSVLGGTEQYF TGTGCCTGGAGTGTACTCGGGGGTACCGAGCAGTACTTC . TRBJ2-7 . TRBV30
CAGTARDPPYEQYF TGTGCCGGGACGGCCAGGGACCCCCCCTACGAGCAGTACTTC large TRBJ2-7 . TRBV30
CASRPHRGTGGGSNSPLHF TGTGCCAGCAGACCCCACCGGGGGACAGGGGGCGGTAGTAATTCACCCCTCCACTTT . TRBJ1-6 TRBD1 TRBV27
CASSTGGSFYEQYF TGTGCCAGCAGCACAGGGGGCTCGTTTTACGAGCAGTACTTC few TRBJ2-7 TRBD1 TRBV5-6
CASSQEGGGATTEAFF TGCGCCAGCAGCCAAGAAGGCGGGGGCGCAACCACTGAAGCTTTCTTT few TRBJ1-1 . TRBV4-1
CASTKNEIRRGYTF TGTGCCTCGACTAAAAACGAGATTAGGAGGGGCTACACCTTC . TRBJ1-2 . TRBV6-6
CAWSSSTGGPQHF TGTGCCTGGAGTTCCAGCACAGGAGGGCCCCAGCATTTT . TRBJ1-5 . TRBV30
CASSLAMGLTGTQYF TGCGCCAGCAGCTTGGCTATGGGACTCACCGGGACCCAGTACTTC . TRBJ2-5 . TRBV5-1
CASSQRNQPQHF TGTGCCAGCAGTCAACGCAATCAGCCCCAGCATTTT . TRBJ1-5 . TRBV7-2
CASSSLAGGDEQYF TGTGCCAGCAGTTCACTAGCGGGGGGCGACGAGCAGTACTTC medium-sized TRBJ2-7 TRBD2 TRBV28
CASSPGGTGEQYF TGTGCCAGCTCACCTGGGGGTACGGGGGAGCAGTACTTC . TRBJ2-7 . TRBV18